The entry below gives a single T cell receptor beta chain sequence along with its context. The antigen it recognizes is unknown. No quality values exist for individual bases; no much larger clone is one base distant. CDR1 and CDR2 are read off the germline V gene as SGHTA and FQGTGA. Trimmed from V: 4 bases; trimmed from J: 2 bases; junction bases lacking a gene match: 13. Measured from the cysteine to the phenylalanine, the CDR3 is 17 residues long. Only the CDR3 portion is preserved as DNA: 51 bases, with reading frame beginning at the first base. TCRbeta CDR3 regions were amplified from genomic DNA by means of the immunoSEQ Assay, a bias-controlled multiplex PCR. As for the original processing: Within the assay, amplification of reference gene primers was used to estimate how many nucleated cells each sample contained. To quantify the absolute abundance of each unique TCRbeta CDR3 rearrangement, sequence reads were collapsed and filtered. For each sample, productive Simpson clonality was calculated as the square root of Simpson's diversity index over productive rearrangements. TCRdb's version of the immuneACCESS table is confined to in-frame rearrangements and falls short of the full clone set. An unresolved V gene accounts for under half of the shortfall where checked; the remainder is of unknown origin. From that table come the V and J calls and clone size; the DNA was used to work out D and trimming. This sample is represented by about 310,000 clones; 80% to 90% of them were singletons. The ten largest make up around 2.1% of the sample.

Participants in the prospective study were aged 18 to 89 years, lived in some 24 United States geographic areas, and enrolled through a virtual design. In the prospective study, participants were assigned to cohorts based on the clinical history participants reported in a screening survey and a study questionnaire. Recovered participants in ImmuneRACE Cohort 3 were defined as having two consecutive negative NP/OP PCR tests, clearance from a healthcare professional, or resolution of symptoms. Each participant in the prospective study had whole blood, serum and a nasopharyngeal or oropharyngeal swab collected by mobile phlebotomists. Additional blood draws and questionnaires over an approximately 2-month period could optionally be provided by prospective study participants. Blood samples from the prospective study were shipped frozen or at room temperature prior to DNA extraction. The data were obtained in a study of blood T cell repertoires in COVID-19 (dated by TCRdb to about 2020). Context from the whole study: Samples covering the acute and convalescent phases of COVID-19 were provided by collaborators in the United States, Italy and Spain. The repertoires were released in a freely available public database intended as a resource for research on the immune response to SARS-CoV-2. The prospective study material was composed of cDNA or gDNA derived from T cells, B-cell-depleted T cells, or PBMCs. Where HLA class I and class II types were available, the types were taken from metadata supplied by the sample provider, not from assay-based typing. Samples were obtained from the ongoing ImmuneRACE study (first 160 participants) and from 1,254 subjects provided by 6 global collaborators. The dataset comprised deeply sampled blood TCRbeta repertoires from subjects exposed to, actively infected with, or recovered from COVID-19. The sample metadata nearly always contained a de-identified subject ID, COVID-19 status, age in years and sex. The investigation overall reported the following: Clinical and demographic metadata were provided uncurated, with the amount varying by source and participant.

The receptor's source is a man aged 25-40 years who had recovered from COVID-19. Sequencing was performed on PBMCs or T cells enriched from blood (not recorded which). The chain is made from TRBV7-3 and TRBJ1-1; 7 of the junction bases match TRBD1. The bases are TGTGCCAGCAGCTCCCACCCGGTCGGGACAGTCAACACTGAAGCTTTCTTT. Its coded protein is CASSSHPVGTVNTEAFF.